The 28 T cell receptor beta chains below come from one sample, sequenced in a study of shared clonotypes between healthy human individuals. Measured with immunoSEQ multiplex PCR; TCRdb has only the in-frame clones, and not every one. The table records approximately 2,300,000 clones, around 90% of them present only once. Sequencing was carried out using naive CD4+ T cells from PBMCs. The subset is: CD45RA+ positively selected. These receptors all come from a man aged 18 to 30 in good health. Some clones in this sample may be carry-over from other donors' samples.

This sequence joins TRBV6-4 and TRBJ1-5, with a weak D call TRBD1 (6 bases). The V gene lost 9 bases and the J gene lost 4 bases, with 16 bases spanning the gap. Germline loops: CDR1 MRHNA, CDR2 SNTAGT. This CDR3 has 14 residues. The CDR3 sequence is CARHLDSPNQPQHF. CDR3 coding DNA: TGTGCCAGACACCTGGACAGCCCTAATCAGCCCCAGCATTTT.

CDR3 nucleotides: TGTGCCAGTACACTAGGACAGCACCAATATAGCAATCAGCCCCAGCATTTT. Translated: CASTLGQHQYSNQPQHF. The chain uses TRBV19 and TRBJ1-5, with D possibly TRBD1 on 6 matching bases. The V and J ends lost 7 bases and 0 bases respectively, with 19 bases between them. In germline, CDR1 is LNHDA, CDR2 SQIVND (reference sequence). CDR3 length equals 17 residues.

This chain connects TRBV2 to TRBJ2-2, with TRBD1 identical over 9 bases. V lost 5 bases and J lost 6; bases outside the gene matches: 13. CDR3 size: 17 residues. Germline values: CDR1 SNHLY, CDR2 FYNNEI. The CDR3 DNA reads TGTGCCAGCAGTACATACGGACAGGGGATATTAGCCGGGGAGCTGTTTTTT. This gives the protein CASSTYGQGILAGELFF.

The rearrangement uses TRBV10-3 and TRBJ1-2, with no clear D. Germline lookup yields CDR1 ENHRY and CDR2 SYGVKD. The ends were cut back, 0 bases at V and 7 bases at J, with 18 bases in the middle. This CDR3 has 16 amino acids. The CDR3 here is CAISESPAAGKGGYTF. CDR3 nucleotides: TGTGCCATCAGTGAGTCCCCAGCGGCGGGGAAGGGTGGCTACACCTTC.

The chain links TRBV6-6 to TRBJ1-1; 7 bases line up with TRBD1. The CDR3 runs to 13 residues. Trimming took 7 bases from V and 1 from J; bases not matched to a gene: 3. The V gene's germline CDR1 is MNHNY and CDR2 SVGAGI (reference sequence). For the CDR3, the DNA is TGTGCCAGCATCAGGGGGGCGAACACTGAAGCTTTCTTT. Translated, it gives CASIRGANTEAFF.

V and J are TRBV18 and TRBJ2-1; 11 nucleotides match TRBD2. Unmatched junction bases numbered 14, after V lost 2 bases and J lost 8 bases. The CDR3 contains 18 residues. Germline-derived CDR1 and CDR2 are KGHSH and LQKENI. The CDR3: CASSPGLGLAGVSDEQFF. The CDR3 region has the DNA TGTGCCAGCTCACCAGGACTAGGACTAGCGGGCGTTTCGGATGAGCAGTTCTTC.

The sample holds a few counts of this clone. The chain joins TRBV5-1 to TRBJ2-5; TRBD1 is a possible D gene (5 bases). The V gene's germline CDR1 is SGHRS and CDR2 YFSETQ. This CDR3 spans 16 amino acids. V lost 0 bases to trimming and J lost 5 bases, with 17 bases between them. CDR3 region: CASSLETAPVLETQYF. The CDR3 region has the DNA TGCGCCAGCAGCTTGGAGACAGCGCCAGTATTGGAGACCCAGTACTTC.

This clone was seen a single time. V and J are TRBV2 and TRBJ2-7; D remains unclear. Between the trimmed V and J ends, which lost 3 bases and 4 bases, there was a span of 4 bases. This CDR3 spans 11 amino acids. Germline values: CDR1 SNHLY, CDR2 FYNNEI. The CDR3 reads CASSDYYEQYF. CDR3 DNA: TGTGCCAGCAGTGATTATTACGAGCAGTACTTC.

The rearrangement links TRBV11-2 to TRBJ2-7; TRBD2 agrees at 10 bases. Germline CDR1 and CDR2: SGHAT and FQNNGV. V dropped 4 bases and J dropped 5; count of bases not matched to a gene: 5. The CDR3 has 14 amino acids. The CDR3 sequence: CASSSLAGVDEQYF. The CDR3 DNA is TGTGCCAGCAGCTCTCTAGCGGGAGTTGACGAGCAGTACTTC. Drawing the rest from reference TRBV11-2 and TRBJ2-7, the complete variable domain is EAGVAQSPRYKIIEKRQSVAFWCNPISGHATLYWYQQILGQGPKLLIQFQNNGVVDDSQLPKDRFSAERLKGVDSTLKIQPAKLEDSAVYLCASSSLAGVDEQYFGPGTRLTVT.

This clone was picked up a small number of times. This rearrangement joins TRBV18 to TRBJ1-5; D is undetermined. The CDR3 has 14 residues. Trimming left V 3 bases short and J 0 bases short, with 6 bases between. Per the germline V gene, CDR1 is KGHSH and CDR2 is LQKENI. CDR3: CASSPDYSNQPQHF. The CDR3 DNA sequence: TGTGCCAGCTCACCCGATTATAGCAATCAGCCCCAGCATTTT.

This chain uses TRBV25-1 with TRBJ2-7; 10 nucleotides line up with TRBD1. The CDR3 consists of 15 residues. The V gene's germline CDR1 is MGHDK and CDR2 SYGVNS. V shed 3 bases, J shed 6 bases, and the junction held 8 bases outside the gene matches. The CDR3 protein is CASSDRGQGTAEQYF. The CDR3 nucleotides are TGTGCCAGCAGTGACCGGGGACAGGGGACGGCCGAGCAGTACTTC.

This chain joins TRBV4-2 and TRBJ2-1; D may be TRBD1 or TRBD2 (5 bases each). CDR3 size: 14 residues. V lost 1 base and J 5 bases, leaving 9 bases between the germline ends. Germline V lookup: CDR1 LGHNA, CDR2 YNFKEQ. The CDR3 loop reads CASSQGDANNEQFF. The CDR3 DNA sequence: TGTGCCAGCAGCCAAGGGGACGCCAACAATGAGCAGTTCTTC.

V usage is TRBV7-2 and J usage is TRBJ1-3; D remains ambiguous. V was clipped by 0 bases and J by 2 bases, with 11 bases between them. CDR1 SGHTA and CDR2 FQGNSA come from the germline V gene. The CDR3 has 16 amino acids. In DNA, the CDR3 is TGTGCCAGCAGCTTAGCCCCGGTGAGGGCTGGAAACACCATATATTTT. Protein: CASSLAPVRAGNTIYF. Full variable domain (missing parts from reference TRBV7-2 and TRBJ1-3): GAGVSQSPSNKVTEKGKDVELRCDPISGHTALYWYRQSLGQGLEFLIYFQGNSAPDKSGLPSDRFSAERTGGSVSTLTIQRTQQEDSAVYLCASSLAPVRAGNTIYFGEGSWLTVV.

V is TRBV7-6 and J is TRBJ1-4; D is uncertain. V was clipped by 1 base and J by 8 bases, with 11 bases between them. The CDR3 consists of 14 residues. Germline CDR1 is SGHVS and CDR2 is FNYEAQ. The CDR3 loop reads CASSLGTSGEKLFF. CDR3 nucleotide sequence: TGTGCCAGCAGCTTAGGGACTTCTGGGGAAAAACTGTTTTTT.

The CDR3 reads CASSQERQGVIQYF. As DNA, the CDR3 is TGCGCCAGCAGCCAGGAGAGACAGGGGGTCATTCAGTACTTC. The rearrangement joins TRBV4-1 to TRBJ2-4; 9 nucleotides agree with TRBD1. The CDR3 runs 14 residues. V lost 3 bases, J lost 9 bases, and 6 bases stayed unmatched. Germline assignment: CDR1 MGHRA and CDR2 YSYEKL.

The chain employs TRBV5-1 and TRBJ2-7; no firm D call. Germline values: CDR1 SGHRS, CDR2 YFSETQ. The V gene lost 4 bases and the J gene lost 3 bases, with 11 bases spanning the gap. The length of the CDR3 is 13 residues. The CDR3 DNA reads TGCGCCAGCAGCCGCGAACAGATCTACGAGCAGTACTTC. Translation: CASSREQIYEQYF.

The J gene is TRBJ2-3, the V gene TRBV18, with D possibly TRBD1 on 6 matching bases. The CDR3 is 16 residues long. V was pared by 3 bases and J by 0 bases, with 13 bases between. Germline-derived CDR1 and CDR2 are KGHSH and LQKENI. This CDR3 reads CASSPRDRPSTDTQYF. CDR3 bases: TGTGCCAGCTCACCGCGAGACAGGCCTAGCACAGATACGCAGTATTTT.

This chain connects TRBV7-9 to TRBJ2-3; 10 bases are a match to TRBD1. V shed 1 base and J 5 bases; nucleotides not matched to a gene: 3. There are 15 residues in the CDR3. CDR1 SEHNR and CDR2 FQNEAQ come from the germline V gene (reference sequence). CDR3 DNA: TGTGCCAGCAGCTTAGGACAGGGGGCGAAAGATACGCAGTATTTT. Residues: CASSLGQGAKDTQYF.

Details on this clone: One junction end does not reproduce the germline sequence, and a read error may be involved. The same CDR3 arises from other DNA sequences in this sample as well. The V and J genes are TRBV28 and TRBJ2-3; D not resolved. From germline, CDR1 is MDHEN and CDR2 SYDVKM. The CDR3 consists of 12 residues. Written as DNA, the CDR3 is TGTGCCAGCAGTTTAGGCACGGATACGCAGTATTTT. Its translation is CASSLGTDTQYF.

Only a few counts were recorded for this clone. The rearrangement uses TRBV30 and TRBJ1-1; D remains unclear. The V gene's germline CDR1 is GTSNPN and CDR2 SVGIG (reference sequence). V lost 5 bases and J lost 4, with 11 bases in between. This CDR3 has 12 amino acids. The CDR3 loop is CAWQTKGTEAFF. CDR3 nucleotide sequence: TGTGCCTGGCAGACTAAAGGCACTGAAGCTTTCTTT.

The chain carries TRBV7-2 and TRBJ1-4; no clear D gene. Germline CDR1 is SGHTA and CDR2 is FQGNSA. The V end lost 1 base, the J end lost 8 bases, and 11 bases lay between the germline ends. The CDR3 loop spans 14 amino acids. CDR3 loop: CASSLEWADEKLFF. The CDR3 coding sequence is TGTGCCAGCAGCTTAGAATGGGCGGACGAAAAACTGTTTTTT.

This chain uses TRBV15 with TRBJ2-7; D gene uncertain. CDR3 length equals 14 residues. V dropped 3 bases and J dropped 2 bases, with 11 bases sitting between them. In germline, CDR1 is LNHNV, CDR2 YYDKDF (reference sequence). The CDR3 protein is CATSSPPAPYEQYF. CDR3 in DNA: TGTGCCACCAGCAGCCCCCCGGCCCCCTACGAGCAGTACTTC.

This clone was recorded only once. The CDR3 loop is CASSLVPRLDEQFF. The CDR3 region has the DNA TGCGCCAGCAGCTTGGTCCCCAGATTGGATGAGCAGTTCTTC. The genes are TRBV5-1 and TRBJ2-1; D not resolved. The CDR3 spans 14 residues. The V end was cut by 0 bases, the J end by 8 bases, with 12 bases between. The germline V gene has CDR1 SGHRS and CDR2 YFSETQ.

The chain combines TRBV7-3 with TRBJ2-3, with 7 bases lining up with TRBD1. Germline trimming cut 5 bases from V and 3 bases from J; bases unmatched to any gene: 5. This CDR3 region has 14 residues. CDR1 SGHTA and CDR2 FQGTGA come from the germline V gene. The CDR3 is CASSQGVTTDTQYF. The DNA of the CDR3 is TGTGCCAGCAGCCAGGGGGTGACGACAGATACGCAGTATTTT. The whole variable domain, remainder taken from reference TRBV7-3 and TRBJ2-3, is GAGVSQTPSNKVTEKGKYVELRCDPISGHTALYWYRQSLGQGPEFLIYFQGTGAADDSGLPNDRFFAVRPEGSVSTLKIQRTERGDSAVYLCASSQGVTTDTQYFGPGTRLTVL.

The chain joins TRBV7-2 to TRBJ2-1; D unclear. Germline V CDR1 and CDR2: SGHTA, FQGNSA. The CDR3 extends over 17 amino acids. Deletions cut 5 bases from V and 0 bases from J, with 17 bases between. The CDR3 coding sequence is TGTGCCAGCAGCACCCGAGCTGCGTGGACCTCCTACAATGAGCAGTTCTTC. It translates to CASSTRAAWTSYNEQFF.

V usage is TRBV18 and J usage is TRBJ2-4; D is uncertain. Between the trimmed V and J ends, which lost 8 bases and 0 bases, there was a span of 11 bases. CDR1 and CDR2 from the germline V gene are KGHSH and LQKENI. The CDR3 length is 14 residues. This chain's CDR3 is CASLALLAKNIQYF. The CDR3 DNA reads as TGTGCCAGCCTCGCCCTACTAGCCAAAAACATTCAGTACTTC. Combining the CDR3 with reference TRBV18 and TRBJ2-4 gives the whole variable domain NAGVMQNPRHLVRRRGQEARLRCSPMKGHSHVYWYRQLPEEGLKFMVYLQKENIIDESGMPKERFSAEFPKEGPSILRIQQVVRGDSAAYFCASLALLAKNIQYFGAGTRLSVL.

V gene TRBV27 combines with J gene TRBJ1-1; the D is unclear. The CDR3 extends over 14 amino acids. Germline V lookup: CDR1 MNHEY, CDR2 SMNVEV (reference sequence). V was shortened by 5 bases and J by 0 bases, with 10 bases between the two germline ends. The CDR3: CASSPRVVNTEAFF. The DNA of the CDR3 is TGTGCCAGCAGTCCTCGGGTGGTGAACACTGAAGCTTTCTTT.

The gene calls are TRBV5-4 and TRBJ1-2, with no clear D. The V gene's germline CDR1 is SGHNT and CDR2 YYREEE (reference sequence). V lost 4 bases, J lost 3 bases, and 16 bases lay in between. The length of the CDR3 is 15 residues. This chain's CDR3 is CASSPWVKGDYGYTF. Written as DNA, the CDR3 is TGTGCCAGCAGCCCGTGGGTGAAGGGCGACTATGGCTACACCTTC.